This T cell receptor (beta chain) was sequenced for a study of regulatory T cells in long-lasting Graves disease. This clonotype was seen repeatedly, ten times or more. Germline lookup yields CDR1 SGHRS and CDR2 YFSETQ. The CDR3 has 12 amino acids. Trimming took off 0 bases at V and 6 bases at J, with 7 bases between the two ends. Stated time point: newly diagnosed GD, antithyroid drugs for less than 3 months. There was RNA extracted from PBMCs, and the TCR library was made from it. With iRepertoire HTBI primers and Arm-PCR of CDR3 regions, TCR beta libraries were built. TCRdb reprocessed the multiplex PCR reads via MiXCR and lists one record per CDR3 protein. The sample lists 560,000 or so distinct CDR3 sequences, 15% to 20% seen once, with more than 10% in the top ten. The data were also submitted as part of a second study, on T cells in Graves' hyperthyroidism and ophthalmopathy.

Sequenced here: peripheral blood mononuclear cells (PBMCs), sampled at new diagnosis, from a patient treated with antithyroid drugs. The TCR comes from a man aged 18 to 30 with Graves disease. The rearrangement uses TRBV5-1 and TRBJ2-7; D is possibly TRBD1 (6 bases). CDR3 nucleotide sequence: TGCGCCAGCAGCTTGGACAGGGTCGAGCAGTACTTC. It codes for CASSLDRVEQYF.